This T cell receptor (beta chain) was identified in a study of blood T cell repertoires in COVID-19. In the study overall: The United States, Italy and Spain supplied acute and convalescent COVID-19 samples. T cells, B-cell-depleted T cells, or PBMCs provided the cDNA or gDNA that served as material.

V dropped 0 bases and J dropped 1; count of bases not matched to a gene: 7. Germline lookup yields CDR1 SQVTM and CDR2 ANQGSEA. The CDR3 consists of 16 residues. This clone was picked up one time. In the authors' workflow: Scientists estimated how many nucleated cells there were by amplifying reference gene primers. TCRdb's copy holds only in-frame clones and misses some; the assay was immunoSEQ multiplex PCR. The V and J calls and clone size come from that table; D and trimming were worked out from the DNA. The table lists 200,000 to 250,000 clones, approximately 78% of them singletons. The specimen sequenced was peripheral blood. The TCR sequence derives from a woman older than 75 with acute or convalescent COVID-19. The chain carries TRBV29-1 and TRBJ2-3; 7 positions match TRBD1. This chain's CDR3 is CSVEDQGGIRTDTQYF. CDR3 coding DNA: TGCAGCGTTGAAGATCAAGGGGGCATCCGCACAGATACGCAGTATTTT.